Following are 6 T cell receptor beta chains from one sample sequenced in a study of T cell repertoires in ileal Crohn's disease. The time point denotes: neoterminal ileum biopsy at postoperative endoscopy, about 6 months after surgery. TCRdb's copy holds only in-frame clones and misses some; the assay was immunoSEQ multiplex PCR. Found here are 10,000 to 15,000 clones, 80% to 90% of them singletons; the top ten hold roughly a sixth. The sample comprised ileal tissue. The receptors derive from an adult with Crohn's disease.

V usage is TRBV5-1 and J usage is TRBJ2-1, with 13 bases that match TRBD2. The germline gives CDR1 SGHRS, CDR2 YFSETQ. The CDR3 is 18 amino acids. V lost 2 bases, J lost 4 bases, and 9 bases stayed unmatched. The CDR3 nucleotides are TGCGCCAGCAGCTTCGGACTAGCGGGAGCTTCCCTATACAATGAGCAGTTCTTC. It codes for CASSFGLAGASLYNEQFF.

The CDR3, as DNA: TGTGCCAGCAGTTTATCGGGTCGACTAGCGGGAGGGTCGAGGGAGCAGTACTTC. Its translation: CASSLSGRLAGGSREQYF. The chain recombines TRBV27 with TRBJ2-7; 14 nucleotides agree with TRBD2. Germline values: CDR1 MNHEY, CDR2 SMNVEV (reference sequence). This CDR3 comprises 18 residues. The V segment lost 0 bases and the J segment 7 bases; nucleotides outside the gene matches: 11.

The chain recombines TRBV25-1 with TRBJ1-4; 8 bases agree with TRBD1. CDR3 length: 15 residues. The germline V gene has CDR1 MGHDK and CDR2 SYGVNS. V was pared by 5 bases and J by 7 bases, with 9 bases of the junction left unmatched. In DNA, the CDR3 is TGTGCCAGCAGTAGGCAGGGGGCGCGGGTTGAAAAACTGTTTTTT. Translated, it gives CASSRQGARVEKLFF. The complete variable domain, with remaining parts taken from reference TRBV25-1 and TRBJ1-4, reads EADIYQTPRYLVIGTGKKITLECSQTMGHDKMYWYQQDPGMELHLIHYSYGVNSTEKGDLSSESTVSRIRTEHFPLTLESARPSHTSQYLCASSRQGARVEKLFFGSGTQLSVL.

The chain is built from TRBV25-1 and TRBJ2-1; possible D gene TRBD1, 5 bases. Germline values: CDR1 MGHDK, CDR2 SYGVNS. Trimming left V 1 base short and J 4 bases short, with 11 bases between. This CDR3 region has 15 residues. The CDR3 protein is CASSESWGRYNEQFF. CDR3 coding DNA: TGTGCCAGCAGTGAATCATGGGGCCGTTACAATGAGCAGTTCTTC. Together with reference TRBV25-1 and TRBJ2-1, the CDR3 gives the full variable domain: EADIYQTPRYLVIGTGKKITLECSQTMGHDKMYWYQQDPGMELHLIHYSYGVNSTEKGDLSSESTVSRIRTEHFPLTLESARPSHTSQYLCASSESWGRYNEQFFGPGTRLTVL.

This rearrangement joins TRBV28 to TRBJ1-5; maybe TRBD1 (6 bases). Germline-derived CDR1 and CDR2 are MDHEN and SYDVKM. The CDR3 length is 15 residues. V dropped 3 bases and J dropped 5 bases, with 14 bases sitting between them. The CDR3 loop reads CASSLRQGSHQPQHF. The CDR3 region has the DNA TGTGCCAGCAGTTTGCGGCAGGGGTCGCATCAGCCCCAGCATTTT.

The CDR3 DNA is TGCGCCAGCAGCTTGCTACCTAGGGAGAACAATGAGCAGTTCTTC. Its translation is CASSLLPRENNEQFF. The V gene is TRBV5-1, the J gene TRBJ2-1; TRBD2 is a possible D gene (5 bases). Trimming stripped 1 base from V and 5 bases from J, with 13 bases between. There are 15 residues in the CDR3. CDR1 and CDR2 from the germline V gene are SGHRS and YFSETQ.